What follows is one T cell receptor beta chain and its context. Antigen: not known. Likely a read error: the CDR3 ends without its conserved phenylalanine or tryptophan. These data come from a study of T cells in Graves' hyperthyroidism and ophthalmopathy. Amplification of TCR beta CDR3 regions used RNA as the template. HTBI primers were the set used in a first-round RT-PCR of the TCR CDR3. TCRdb redid the calling of the multiplex PCR reads with MiXCR, one entry per CDR3 protein. Of around 600,000 distinct CDR3 sequences listed, 40% to 55% are singletons. Study findings and constraints: Ophthalmopathy could be told apart from stable hyperthyroidism with a 13 V-J model.

V lost 11 bases and J 3 bases, leaving 12 bases between the germline ends. Germline V gene lookup returns CDR1 KGHDR and CDR2 SFDVKD. The CDR3 covers 12 residues. Uncontrolled infections, other autoimmune diseases, pregnancy or lactation led to exclusion of patients. The chain combines TRBV24-1 with TRBJ1-1; D uncertain. Sample: peripheral blood or thyroid tissue (not recorded which). The sequence was collected from an adult man with Graves' disease, either hyperthyroidism or ophthalmopathy (not recorded which). The CDR3 is CASSGYDTEAFL. CDR3 in DNA: TGTGCCAGCAGCGGTTATGACACTGAAGCTTTCCTT.